One and the same sample provided the 17 T cell receptor beta chains below, sequenced in a study of blood T cell repertoires in COVID-19. The data were produced by immunoSEQ multiplex PCR, yet TCRdb's version contains in-frame clones alone and is incomplete. The sample comprises under 300,000 clones, approximately 82% of which are singletons, and under 2.5% rests with the top ten. The sample was peripheral blood. The receptors stem from a man aged 35 to 55 who had recovered from COVID-19.

This sequence joins TRBV7-2 and TRBJ1-3; 8 nucleotides align to TRBD1. The CDR3 has 16 amino acids. Germline CDR1 reads SGHTA; CDR2 reads FQGNSA. V was pared by 1 base and J by 2 bases, with 4 bases of the junction left unmatched. This chain's CDR3 is CASSLGPTGAGNTIYF. CDR3 nucleotide sequence: TGTGCCAGCAGCTTAGGCCCGACAGGGGCTGGAAACACCATATATTTT.

The chain has TRBV2 and TRBJ1-3; no clear D gene. CDR3 length: 13 amino acids. V dropped 7 bases and J dropped 2 bases, with 9 bases sitting between them. Germline CDR1 and CDR2: SNHLY and FYNNEI. CDR3 sequence (DNA): TGTGCCAGCACAAAGGAGACTGGAAACACCATATATTTT. Residues: CASTKETGNTIYF.

The chain carries TRBV5-1 and TRBJ1-3, with D uncertain. Germline V gene lookup returns CDR1 SGHRS and CDR2 YFSETQ. V lost 1 base and J lost 2, with 10 bases in between. There are 15 residues in the CDR3. The CDR3 spells CASSLFGGPGNTIYF. The CDR3 bases are TGCGCCAGCAGCTTGTTTGGCGGTCCTGGAAACACCATATATTTT. The variable domain in full, completed from reference TRBV5-1 and TRBJ1-3, reads KAGVTQTPRYLIKTRGQQVTLSCSPISGHRSVSWYQQTPGQGLQFLFEYFSETQRNKGNFPGRFSGRQFSNSRSEMNVSTLELGDSALYLCASSLFGGPGNTIYFGEGSWLTVV.

The chain uses TRBV30 and TRBJ2-3; D possibly corresponds to TRBD2 (5 bases). Germline V gives CDR1 GTSNPN, CDR2 SVGIG (reference sequence). The CDR3 runs to 11 residues. V lost 3 bases and J lost 7, with 8 bases in between. The CDR3 DNA reads as TGTGCCTGGAGCTGGGAGAATACGCAGTATTTT. Protein: CAWSWENTQYF.

The chain links TRBV14 to TRBJ2-5; D gene ambiguous. V lost 1 base to trimming and J lost 5 bases, with 11 bases between them. CDR3 length: 14 amino acids. The V gene's germline CDR1 is SGHDN and CDR2 FVKESK. The CDR3 nucleotides are TGTGCCAGCAGCCAAGGGGCTGGATGGGAGACCCAGTACTTC. It specifies CASSQGAGWETQYF.

The rearrangement links TRBV5-6 to TRBJ2-3, with unresolved D. V lost 2 bases and J lost 0, with 7 bases in between. The CDR3 spans 14 residues. Germline loops: CDR1 SGHDT, CDR2 YYEEEE. The CDR3 protein is CASSFLRSTDTQYF. CDR3 bases: TGTGCCAGCAGCTTTTTGCGGAGCACAGATACGCAGTATTTT.

The chain links TRBV29-1 to TRBJ1-2; 10 nucleotides align to TRBD1. J gave up 6 bases and V 7 bases, and 5 bases lay outside the gene matches. The length of the CDR3 is 12 residues. Germline V CDR1 and CDR2: SQVTM, ANQGSEA. CDR3 amino acids: CSGTTGGDGYTF. The CDR3 DNA is TGCAGCGGCACGACAGGGGGCGATGGCTACACCTTC.

This chain links TRBV6-1 with TRBJ1-2; TRBD1 is a possible D gene (6 bases). Germline values: CDR1 MNHNS, CDR2 SASEGT. Trimming removed 3 bases from V and 4 bases from J, with 15 bases in between. CDR3 size: 15 residues. The CDR3 DNA follows: TGTGCCAGCAGTGAGCGGGGGACAATTTTCTATGGCTACACCTTC. It is translated as CASSERGTIFYGYTF.

The gene calls are TRBV27 and TRBJ1-1; 8 bases align to TRBD1. Trimming removed 5 bases from V and 2 bases from J; junction bases left unmatched: 1. This CDR3 is 13 amino acids long. The germline V gene encodes CDR1 MNHEY and CDR2 SMNVEV (reference sequence). As DNA, the CDR3 is TGTGCCAGCAGTGACAGGGGAAACACTGAAGCTTTCTTT. This gives the protein CASSDRGNTEAFF.

The chain combines TRBV19 with TRBJ1-2; 8 positions agree with TRBD1. V gave up 3 bases and J gave up 5 bases; unmatched junction bases: 5. The germline V gene encodes CDR1 LNHDA and CDR2 SQIVND (reference sequence). The CDR3 is 14 amino acids. The DNA of the CDR3 is TGTGCCAGTAGTATCCCAGGGGGCGCGTATGGCTACACCTTC. This codes for CASSIPGGAYGYTF.

The chain recombines TRBV30 with TRBJ2-7; 11 bases line up with TRBD2. V lost 7 bases and J lost 2; bases outside the gene matches: 10. The CDR3 covers 15 residues. Looked up from germline, CDR1 is GTSNPN and CDR2 is SVGIG (reference sequence). For the CDR3, the DNA is TGTGCCTCGAATATACAGACTAGCGGGGCCTACGAGCAGTACTTC. Translating gives CASNIQTSGAYEQYF.

A few counts support this clone. Here the CDR3 reads CASGLDRNQAFF. In nucleotides, the CDR3 is TGTGCTAGTGGTTTGGACAGGAACCAAGCTTTCTTT. This chain connects TRBV12-5 to TRBJ1-1, with D possibly being TRBD1 (5 bases). Germline CDR1 reads LGHNT; CDR2 reads FRNRAP. V lost 1 base to trimming and J lost 9 bases, with 9 bases between them. This CDR3 region has 12 residues.

The rearrangement uses TRBV4-1 and TRBJ1-1, with 7 bases that match TRBD1. Germline V gene lookup returns CDR1 MGHRA and CDR2 YSYEKL. The CDR3 runs 14 residues. V lost 3 bases to trimming and J lost 1 base; unmatched junction nucleotides: 2. CDR3 residues: CASSQPGGNTEAFF. CDR3 DNA: TGCGCCAGCAGCCAGCCAGGGGGGAACACTGAAGCTTTCTTT.

The chain has TRBV5-1 and TRBJ2-1; 9 positions agree with TRBD1. This CDR3 is 15 amino acids long. CDR1 and CDR2 from the germline V gene are SGHRS and YFSETQ. V shed 3 bases and J 9 bases; nucleotides not matched to a gene: 10. CDR3 nucleotide sequence: TGCGCCAGCAGCTCCCGAGGGACAGGGAGTCTTGAGCAGTTCTTC. It translates to CASSSRGTGSLEQFF.

This clone appeared a single time. The rearrangement links TRBV15 to TRBJ1-2; D may be TRBD1 (6 bases). The V end lost 5 bases, the J end lost 5 bases, and 18 bases lay between the germline ends. The CDR3 is 15 residues long. The germline gives CDR1 LNHNV, CDR2 YYDKDF (reference sequence). The CDR3 coding sequence is TGTGCCACCAGCCGAGGGACACAAACTCAATATGGCTACACCTTC. This sequence encodes CATSRGTQTQYGYTF.

This CDR3 is CSVESGNAYEQYF. The CDR3 DNA reads TGCAGCGTTGAATCAGGTAACGCGTACGAGCAGTACTTC. The chain is built from TRBV29-1 and TRBJ2-7; D gene uncertain. The CDR3 is 13 amino acids. V was clipped by 2 bases and J by 4 bases, with 12 bases between them. Germline V gene data show CDR1 as SQVTM and CDR2 as ANQGSEA.

CDR3 bases: TGTGCCAGCAGCCAGAAGGAGACAGATACGCAGTATTTT. Translated: CASSQKETDTQYF. The J gene is TRBJ2-3, the V gene TRBV6-4; D ambiguous. Germline V gene data show CDR1 as MRHNA and CDR2 as SNTAGT. The V end lost 6 bases, the J end lost 3 bases, and 10 bases lay between the germline ends. CDR3 size: 13 residues.